This T cell receptor beta chain originates from a study of control samples from healthy donors and cancer patients. The CDR3 runs to 14 residues. Germline-derived CDR1 and CDR2 are ENHRY and SYGVKD. The V gene lost 4 bases and the J gene lost 0 bases, with 9 bases spanning the gap. Some clones are missing from TCRdb's copy, which holds only in-frame ones; the method was immunoSEQ multiplex PCR. The sample includes some 160,000 clones, just under 95% of them seen just once. This clone showed up just once. Sequencing was carried out using blood. The chain recombines TRBV10-3 with TRBJ1-1; D gene ambiguous. The clonotype was recovered from a woman in her thirties or forties in good health. DNA for the CDR3: TGTGCCATCAGTGTGGGGAGACTGAACACTGAAGCTTTCTTT. This encodes CAISVGRLNTEAFF.